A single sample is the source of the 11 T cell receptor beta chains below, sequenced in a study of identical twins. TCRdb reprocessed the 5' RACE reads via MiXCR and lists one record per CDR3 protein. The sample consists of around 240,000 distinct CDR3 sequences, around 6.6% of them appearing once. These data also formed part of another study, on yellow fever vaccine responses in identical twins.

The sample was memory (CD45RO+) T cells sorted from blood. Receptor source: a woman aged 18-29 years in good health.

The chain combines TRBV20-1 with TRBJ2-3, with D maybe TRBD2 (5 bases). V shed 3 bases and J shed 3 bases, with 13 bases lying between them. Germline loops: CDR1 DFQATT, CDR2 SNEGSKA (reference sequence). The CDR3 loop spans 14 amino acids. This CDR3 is CSARVEGGTDTQYF. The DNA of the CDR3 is TGCAGTGCTAGGGTCGAAGGAGGTACAGATACGCAGTATTTT.

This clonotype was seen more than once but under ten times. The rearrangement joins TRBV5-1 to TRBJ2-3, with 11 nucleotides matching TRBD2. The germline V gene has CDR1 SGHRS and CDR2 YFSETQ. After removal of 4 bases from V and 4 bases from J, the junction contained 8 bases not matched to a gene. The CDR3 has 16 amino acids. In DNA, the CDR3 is TGCGCCAGCAGCCTCGGGGTAGCGGGGGGGCCAGATACGCAGTATTTT. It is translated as CASSLGVAGGPDTQYF.

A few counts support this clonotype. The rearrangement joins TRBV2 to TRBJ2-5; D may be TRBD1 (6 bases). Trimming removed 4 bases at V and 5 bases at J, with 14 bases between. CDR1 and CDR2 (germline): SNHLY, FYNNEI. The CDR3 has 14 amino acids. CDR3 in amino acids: CASSGRGGRETQYF. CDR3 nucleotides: TGTGCCAGCAGTGGCAGGGGCGGAAGGGAGACCCAGTACTTC. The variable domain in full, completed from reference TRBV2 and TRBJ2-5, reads EPEVTQTPSHQVTQMGQEVILRCVPISNHLYFYWYRQILGQKVEFLVSFYNNEISEKSEIFDDQFSVERPDGSNFTLKIRSTKLEDSAMYFCASSGRGGRETQYFGPGTRLLVL.

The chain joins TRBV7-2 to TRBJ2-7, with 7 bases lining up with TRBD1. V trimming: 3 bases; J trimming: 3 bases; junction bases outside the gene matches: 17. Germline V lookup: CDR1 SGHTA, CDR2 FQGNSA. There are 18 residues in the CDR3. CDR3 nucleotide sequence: TGTGCCAGCAGCTTGGCGTTGGACAGGCCAACGGGGTTCTACGAGCAGTACTTC. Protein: CASSLALDRPTGFYEQYF.

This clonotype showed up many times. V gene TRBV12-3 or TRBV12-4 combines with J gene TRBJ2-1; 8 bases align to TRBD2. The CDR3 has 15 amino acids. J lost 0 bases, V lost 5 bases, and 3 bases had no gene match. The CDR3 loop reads CASSPGTSSYNEQFF. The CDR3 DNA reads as TGTGCCAGCAGTCCCGGGACTAGCTCCTACAATGAGCAGTTCTTC.

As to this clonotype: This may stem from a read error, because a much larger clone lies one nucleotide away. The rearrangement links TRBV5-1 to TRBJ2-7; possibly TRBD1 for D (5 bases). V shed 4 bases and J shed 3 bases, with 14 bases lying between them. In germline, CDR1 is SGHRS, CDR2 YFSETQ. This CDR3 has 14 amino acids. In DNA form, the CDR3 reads TGCGCCAGCAGCCAGGCACAGGTATACTACGAGCAGTACTTC. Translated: CASSQAQVYYEQYF.

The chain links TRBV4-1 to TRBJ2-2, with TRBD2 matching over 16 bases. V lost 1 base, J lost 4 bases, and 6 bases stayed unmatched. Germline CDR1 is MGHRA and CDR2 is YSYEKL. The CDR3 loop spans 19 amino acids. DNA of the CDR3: TGCGCCAGCAGCCAAGCGGGACTAGCGGGGGGGCGGGGCACCGGGGAGCTGTTTTTT. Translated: CASSQAGLAGGRGTGELFF.

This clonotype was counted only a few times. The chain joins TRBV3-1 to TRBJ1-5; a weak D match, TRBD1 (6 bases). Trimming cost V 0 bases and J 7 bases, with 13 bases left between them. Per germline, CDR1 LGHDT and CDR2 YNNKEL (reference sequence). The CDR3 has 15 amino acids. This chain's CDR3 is CASSQDQTRGQPQHF. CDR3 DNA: TGTGCCAGCAGCCAAGATCAGACCAGGGGCCAGCCCCAGCATTTT.

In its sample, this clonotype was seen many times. The CDR3 sequence: CAIRGTSGNNEQFF. The CDR3 DNA follows: TGTGCCATCAGGGGGACTAGCGGAAACAATGAGCAGTTCTTC. This sequence joins TRBV10-3 and TRBJ2-1; 11 nucleotides align to TRBD2. Germline V gives CDR1 ENHRY, CDR2 SYGVKD. The trim removed 6 bases at V and 5 bases at J, leaving 3 bases unmatched. This CDR3 spans 14 amino acids.

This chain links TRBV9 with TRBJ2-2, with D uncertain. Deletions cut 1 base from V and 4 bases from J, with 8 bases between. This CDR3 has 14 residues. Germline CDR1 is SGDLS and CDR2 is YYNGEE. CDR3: CASSVPPSTGELFF. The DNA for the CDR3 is TGTGCCAGCAGCGTACCCCCGAGCACCGGGGAGCTGTTTTTT.

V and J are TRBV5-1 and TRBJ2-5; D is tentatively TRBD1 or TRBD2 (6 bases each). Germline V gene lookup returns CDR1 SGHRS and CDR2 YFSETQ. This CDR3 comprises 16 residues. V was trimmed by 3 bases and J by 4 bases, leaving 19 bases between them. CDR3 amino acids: CASSSGGSGARETQYF. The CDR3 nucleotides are TGCGCCAGCAGCTCCGGGGGTTCGGGGGCACGAGAGACCCAGTACTTC.